Ten or more counts support the clone carrying this T cell receptor beta chain. This entry belongs to a study of blood T cells in healthy people across ages. This CDR3 has 12 residues. Trimming removed 4 bases from V and 7 bases from J, with 11 bases in between. Germline V lookup: CDR1 PRHDT, CDR2 FYEKMQ (reference sequence). Sample-barcoded 5' priming and a J-beta primer mix drove a second PCR of roughly 7 to 11 cycles. TCRdb analysed the 5' RACE reads with MiXCR anew, one entry per CDR3 protein. The sample has around 1.5 million distinct CDR3 sequences; approximately 32% are singletons. The sample consisted of blood. This chain uses TRBV13 with TRBJ2-7, with a tentative D call TRBD2 (5 bases). This receptor was obtained from a young woman in good health. This chain's CDR3 is CASSSRPGEQYF. Here the CDR3 DNA reads TGTGCCAGCAGCTCACGCCCGGGGGAGCAGTACTTC.